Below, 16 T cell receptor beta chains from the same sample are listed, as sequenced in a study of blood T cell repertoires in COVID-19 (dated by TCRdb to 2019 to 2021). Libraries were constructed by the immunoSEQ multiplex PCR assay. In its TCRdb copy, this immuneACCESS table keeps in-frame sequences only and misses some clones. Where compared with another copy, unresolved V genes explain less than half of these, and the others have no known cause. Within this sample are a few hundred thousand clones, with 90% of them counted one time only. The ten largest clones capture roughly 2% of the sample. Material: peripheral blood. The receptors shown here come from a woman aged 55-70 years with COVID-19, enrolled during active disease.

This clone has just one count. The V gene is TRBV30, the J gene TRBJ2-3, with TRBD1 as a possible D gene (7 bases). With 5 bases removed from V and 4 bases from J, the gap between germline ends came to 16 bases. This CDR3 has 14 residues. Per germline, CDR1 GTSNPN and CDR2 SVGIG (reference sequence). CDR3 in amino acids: CAWALGGGADTQYF. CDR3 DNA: TGTGCCTGGGCACTCGGAGGGGGCGCAGATACGCAGTATTTT.

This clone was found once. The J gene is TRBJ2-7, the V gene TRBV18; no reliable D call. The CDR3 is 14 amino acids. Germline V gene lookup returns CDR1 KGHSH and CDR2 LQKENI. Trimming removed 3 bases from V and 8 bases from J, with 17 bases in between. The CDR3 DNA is TGTGCCAGCTCACCTGAAAGCAGACTTTACCAGCAGTACTTC. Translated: CASSPESRLYQQYF.

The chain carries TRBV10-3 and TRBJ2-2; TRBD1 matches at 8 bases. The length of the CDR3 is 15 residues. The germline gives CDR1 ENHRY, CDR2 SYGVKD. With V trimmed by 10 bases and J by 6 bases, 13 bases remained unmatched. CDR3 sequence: CATRGQETSAGELFF. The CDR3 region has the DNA TGTGCCACCAGGGGACAGGAAACTTCGGCCGGGGAGCTGTTTTTT.

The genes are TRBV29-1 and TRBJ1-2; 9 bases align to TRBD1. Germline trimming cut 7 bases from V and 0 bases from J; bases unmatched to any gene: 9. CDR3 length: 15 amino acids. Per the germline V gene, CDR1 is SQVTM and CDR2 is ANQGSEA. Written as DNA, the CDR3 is TGCAGCGCCATAGACCGGGACAGGGCTAACTATGGCTACACCTTC. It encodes CSAIDRDRANYGYTF.

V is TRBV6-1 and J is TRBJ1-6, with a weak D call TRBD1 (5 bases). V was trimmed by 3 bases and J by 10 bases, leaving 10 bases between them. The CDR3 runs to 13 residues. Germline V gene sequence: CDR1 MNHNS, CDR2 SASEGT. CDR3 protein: CASSDRDGSPLHF. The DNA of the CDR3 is TGTGCCAGCAGTGACAGGGATGGATCACCCCTCCACTTT.

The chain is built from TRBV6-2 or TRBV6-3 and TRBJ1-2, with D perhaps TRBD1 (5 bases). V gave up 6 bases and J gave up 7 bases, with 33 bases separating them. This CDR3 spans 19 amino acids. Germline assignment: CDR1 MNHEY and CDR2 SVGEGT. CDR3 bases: TGTGCCAGCAGCATCGACAGAACTATGGCGCACTTCTCACCGATTGGCTACACCTTC. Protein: CASSIDRTMAHFSPIGYTF.

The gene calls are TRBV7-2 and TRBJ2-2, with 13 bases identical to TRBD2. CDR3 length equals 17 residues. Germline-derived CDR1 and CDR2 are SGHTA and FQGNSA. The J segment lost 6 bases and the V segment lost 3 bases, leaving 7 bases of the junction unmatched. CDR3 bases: TGTGCCAGCAGCTTCACTAGCGGGGGGGCCGTGGCCGGGGAGCTGTTTTTT. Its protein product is CASSFTSGGAVAGELFF.

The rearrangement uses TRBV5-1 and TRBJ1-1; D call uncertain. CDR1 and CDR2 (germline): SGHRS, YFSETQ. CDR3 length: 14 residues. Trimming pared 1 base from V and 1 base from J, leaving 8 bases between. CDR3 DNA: TGCGCCAGCAGCTTGATGGCAGGGAACACTGAAGCTTTCTTT. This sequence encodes CASSLMAGNTEAFF.

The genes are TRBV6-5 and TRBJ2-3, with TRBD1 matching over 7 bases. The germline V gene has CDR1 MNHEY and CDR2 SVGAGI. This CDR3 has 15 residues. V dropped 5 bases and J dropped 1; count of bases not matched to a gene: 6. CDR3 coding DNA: TGTGCCAGCAGTCGTGCAGGGGGTGGCACAGATACGCAGTATTTT. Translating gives CASSRAGGGTDTQYF.

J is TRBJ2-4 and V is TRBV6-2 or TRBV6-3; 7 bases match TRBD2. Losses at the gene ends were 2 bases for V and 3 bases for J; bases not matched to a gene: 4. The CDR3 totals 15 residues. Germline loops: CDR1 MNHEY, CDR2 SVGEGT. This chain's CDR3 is CASSYGGEGKNIQYF. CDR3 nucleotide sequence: TGTGCCAGCAGTTACGGGGGGGAGGGCAAAAACATTCAGTACTTC.

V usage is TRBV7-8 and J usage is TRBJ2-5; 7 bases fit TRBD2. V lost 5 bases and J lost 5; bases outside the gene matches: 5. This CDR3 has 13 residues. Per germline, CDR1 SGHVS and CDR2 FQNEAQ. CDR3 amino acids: CASSRTRGETQYF. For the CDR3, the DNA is TGTGCCAGCAGCCGGACTAGAGGGGAGACCCAGTACTTC.

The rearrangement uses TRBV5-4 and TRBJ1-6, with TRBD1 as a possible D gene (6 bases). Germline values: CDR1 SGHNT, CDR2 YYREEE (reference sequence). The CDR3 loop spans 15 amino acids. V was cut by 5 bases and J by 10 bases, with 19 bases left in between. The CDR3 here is CASRATGIQRSPLHF. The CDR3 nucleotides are TGTGCCAGCAGAGCAACAGGGATTCAACGGTCACCCCTCCACTTT. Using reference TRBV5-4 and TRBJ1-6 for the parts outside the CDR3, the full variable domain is ETGVTQSPTHLIKTRGQQVTLRCSSQSGHNTVSWYQQALGQGPQFIFQYYREEENGRGNFPPRFSGLQFPNYSSELNVNALELDDSALYLCASRATGIQRSPLHFGNGTRLTVT.

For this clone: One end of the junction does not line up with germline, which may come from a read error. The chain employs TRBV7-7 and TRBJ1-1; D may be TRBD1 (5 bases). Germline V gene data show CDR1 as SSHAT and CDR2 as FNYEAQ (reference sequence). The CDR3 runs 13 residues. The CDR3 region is CASSPPRGDEAFF. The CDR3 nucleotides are TGTGCTAGCAGCCCCCCAAGGGGCGATGAAGCTTTCTTT.

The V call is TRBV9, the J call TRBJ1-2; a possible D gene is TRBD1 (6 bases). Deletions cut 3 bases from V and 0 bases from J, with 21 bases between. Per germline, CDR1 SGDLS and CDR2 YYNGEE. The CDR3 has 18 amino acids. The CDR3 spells CASSARGGGGGTNYGYTF. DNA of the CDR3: TGTGCCAGCAGCGCCCGGGGGGGCGGCGGGGGAACTAACTATGGCTACACCTTC.

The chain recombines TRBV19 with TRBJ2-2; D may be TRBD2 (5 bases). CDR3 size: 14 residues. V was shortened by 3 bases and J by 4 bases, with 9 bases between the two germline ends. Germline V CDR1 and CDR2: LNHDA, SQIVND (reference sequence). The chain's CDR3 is CASSIGRGTGELFF. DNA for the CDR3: TGTGCCAGTAGTATCGGTCGGGGCACCGGGGAGCTGTTTTTT.

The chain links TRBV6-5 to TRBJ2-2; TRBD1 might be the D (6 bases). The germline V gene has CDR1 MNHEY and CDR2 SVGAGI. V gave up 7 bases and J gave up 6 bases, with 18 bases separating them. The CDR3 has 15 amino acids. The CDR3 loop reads CASNEGDTHSGELFF. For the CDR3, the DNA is TGTGCCAGCAACGAAGGGGACACTCACTCCGGGGAGCTGTTTTTT.